Reported below is one T cell receptor (beta chain). The target of this receptor is not known. Base-call qualities are not available, and no considerably larger clone is one nucleotide away. For sequencing of the TCRbeta CDR3 region, genomic DNA was extracted from the sorted cells. TCRbeta CDR3 regions were sequenced using the immunoSEQ Assay. TCRdb stores this immuneACCESS table with in-frame sequences only. Part of the clones is absent; in the studies checked, under half of the shortfall reflects unresolved V genes, and no reason is known for the rest. This sample comprises about 48,000 clones, 85% to 90% of them detected only once. The ten top clones hold approximately 10% of the sample. The trial excluded patients who had a history of autoimmune disease or who were on systemic immunosuppression. Peripheral blood for TCR sequencing was collected from all dose cohorts at baseline, on cycle 4 day 1, and on cycle 7 day 1. The samples were taken from a phase I, first-in-human, multicenter, open-label dose-escalation trial of ivuxolimab. Adults with locally advanced or metastatic melanoma, renal cell carcinoma, hepatocellular carcinoma or head and neck squamous cell carcinoma were enrolled in the trial. Before TCR sequencing, CD4+ T cells and CD8+ T cells from peripheral blood were sorted into separate populations.

The sample comes from a study of OX40 agonist ivuxolimab in advanced cancers. At the level of the whole study: Ivuxolimab was a fully human IgG2 agonistic monoclonal antibody targeting the costimulatory receptor OX40 (CD134). Peripheral TCRbeta sequencing was intended to test whether TCR sequence diversity was altered and clonal T-cell expansion was caused by ivuxolimab. Partial responses occurred in three dose-escalation patients: two with cutaneous melanoma and one with hepatocellular carcinoma. Among the approximately 54 dose-escalation patients, approximately 20 had hepatocellular carcinoma, about 15 melanoma, 9 renal cell carcinoma and 9 head and neck cancer. The paper describes the monotherapy dose-escalation part (N ≈ 52 patients) of the phase I trial of ivuxolimab. Intravenous ivuxolimab was administered to patients every 2 weeks at six dose levels: 0.01, 0.1, 0.3, 1.5, 3 and 10 mg/kg. Patients were allowed to have had prior anti-PD-1, anti-PD-L1 or anti-CTLA-4 therapy, and approximately 43% of the dose-escalation patients had previously received checkpoint inhibitors. A male proportion of 70% to 90% and a mean age of approximately 55 years, ranging from 23 to 79, were recorded for the dose-escalation cohort. Overall results and qualifications from the work: At doses of 0.1 to 3.0 mg/kg, clonal expansion of both CD4+ and CD8+ blood T cells was observed from baseline to week 6. Partial responders in the 0.1-3.0 mg/kg groups had among the lowest normalized peripheral clonal expansion, especially among CD8+ T cells. The antigen specificity of the peripheral T cells that underwent clonal expansion was not determined. Low levels of normalized T-cell clonal expansion were also seen in some patients who did not respond. After ivuxolimab, CD8+ T cells had more expanded clones than CD4+ T cells on average.

CDR3 length: 18 amino acids, cysteine to phenylalanine. This entry keeps only the CDR3 DNA: 54 bases, framed from base 1. From a lookup of the germline V gene, CDR1 and CDR2 are KGHSH and LQKENI. Between the V and J ends, shortened by 1 base and 0 bases respectively, the junction contains 16 bases. The input for sequencing was CD4+ or CD8+ T cells sorted from blood, taken in a trial of the OX40 agonist ivuxolimab. This TCR derives from an adult with an advanced solid tumor such as melanoma, head and neck, liver or kidney cancer. This receptor chain uses TRBV18 and TRBJ1-3; no D gene call is confident. The DNA sequence reads TGTGCCAGCTCACCACTTGAGACATTCTCGAGCTCTGGAAACACCATATATTTT. It encodes CASSPLETFSSSGNTIYF.